This T cell receptor (beta chain) is drawn from a study of T-cell reconstitution after alpha-beta-depleted transplantation in children. For TCRbeta, the library was prepared with unique molecular identifiers. TCRdb re-derived calls from the PCR reads in MiXCR, one entry per CDR3 protein. In the table there are some 200,000 distinct CDR3 sequences, 11% of which are singletons. General study results and limits: Among T cells one year after transplant, newly produced cells accounted for most counts and diversity.

In this sample, this clonotype turned up many times. Its antigen is currently unknown. The material was PBMCs, obtained before TCRalphabeta/CD19-depleted stem cell transplant. The sequence was obtained from a child in the first two years of life with acute myeloid leukemia, due to receive a stem cell transplant.

The CDR3 DNA reads TGCGCCAGCAGCTTGAGCGGGCACTCCTACGAGCAGTACTTC. It yields the protein CASSLSGHSYEQYF. V is TRBV5-1 and J is TRBJ2-7; D is possibly TRBD2 (6 bases). CDR1 is SGHRS and CDR2 is YFSETQ in the germline V gene. CDR3 length: 14 residues. Trimming took off 1 base at V and 0 bases at J, with 8 bases between the two ends.